What follows are 6 T cell receptor beta chains derived from one specimen sequenced in a study of blood T cell repertoires in COVID-19. Assay: immunoSEQ multiplex PCR; the TCRdb copy retains only in-frame clones and omits some. The sample lists 230,000 or so clones; more than 75% were seen once. The sequencing input was PBMCs or T cells enriched from blood (not recorded which). These receptors came from a woman in her forties or fifties who had been exposed to COVID-19.

The chain recombines TRBV10-3 with TRBJ2-5; 8 nucleotides agree with TRBD2. The trim removed 8 bases at V and 4 bases at J, leaving 6 bases unmatched. Per germline, CDR1 ENHRY and CDR2 SYGVKD. This CDR3 has 13 residues. The CDR3 DNA is TGTGCCATCTCCGGGGGGGCAGGAGAGACCCAGTACTTC. Translated, it gives CAISGGAGETQYF.

The chain couples TRBV20-1 to TRBJ1-1; 8 nucleotides line up with TRBD1. The CDR3 consists of 10 residues. Germline V gene data show CDR1 as DFQATT and CDR2 as SNEGSKA (reference sequence). V lost 5 bases to trimming and J lost 11 bases; unmatched junction nucleotides: 4. The CDR3 DNA reads as TGCAGTGCTCCGACAGGGGACGCTTTCTTT. This codes for CSAPTGDAFF.

This clone appeared a single time. The chain has TRBV6-5 and TRBJ2-7, with TRBD1 identical over 7 bases. This CDR3 region has 14 residues. Germline V gene data show CDR1 as MNHEY and CDR2 as SVGAGI. V shed 5 bases and J 4 bases; nucleotides not matched to a gene: 8. As DNA, the CDR3 is TGTGCCAGCAGTAGGACAGGAAACCGGTACGAGCAGTACTTC. Encoded protein: CASSRTGNRYEQYF.

V and J are TRBV3-1 (or the pseudogene TRBV3-2) and TRBJ1-6; a possible D gene is TRBD1 (6 bases). Germline V lookup: CDR1 LGHDT, CDR2 YNNKEL (reference sequence). V was clipped by 2 bases and J by 3 bases, with 14 bases between them. This CDR3 comprises 17 residues. DNA of the CDR3: TGTGCCAGCAGCCAAACGGGGGGCCTCGGCTATAATTCACCCCTCCACTTT. Its protein is CASSQTGGLGYNSPLHF.

This sequence joins TRBV19 and TRBJ2-3, with TRBD2 identical over 10 bases. V was pared by 5 bases and J by 4 bases, with 18 bases of the junction left unmatched. CDR3 length: 19 amino acids. CDR1 and CDR2 from the germline V gene are LNHDA and SQIVND (reference sequence). Here the CDR3 reads CASSPRTSGINPGPDTQYF. CDR3 DNA: TGTGCCAGTAGTCCCAGAACTAGCGGGATCAACCCCGGGCCAGATACGCAGTATTTT.

The CDR3: CASNRQQSGSGYTF. DNA of the CDR3: TGTGCCAGTAATCGACAGCAGAGCGGGAGCGGCTACACCTTC. The J gene is TRBJ1-2, the V gene TRBV19; a possible D gene is TRBD1 (5 bases). The V gene's germline CDR1 is LNHDA and CDR2 SQIVND (reference sequence). This CDR3 has 14 residues. V was cut by 7 bases and J by 8 bases, with 20 bases left in between.